Listed below are T cell receptor beta chains from one sample, sequenced in a study of T cells after yellow fever vaccination. TCRdb re-analysed the 5' RACE reads in MiXCR, keeping a single row per CDR3 protein. The table shows approximately 600,000 distinct CDR3 sequences, with approximately 13% occurring only once. Here the sequenced sample was PBMCs, taken on the day of the yellow fever booster vaccination. The receptors derive from a man aged 25-40 years who received the YFV17D yellow fever vaccine. The CDR3 runs from the conserved cysteine through the conserved F or W. Fields, in order: D gene, V gene, clone size, J gene, CDR3 DNA, CDR3 protein. D genes are given only for firm matches. Rows give clone size only sometimes, using once, few, many, or a class for an expanded clone.

d_gene: .
v_gene: TRBV12-3/TRBV12-4
abundance: few
j_gene: TRBJ1-4
CDR3nt: TGTGCCAGCAGTCGCTTTAATGAAAAACTGTTTTTT
CDR3aa: CASSRFNEKLFF

d_gene: .
v_gene: TRBV5-1
abundance: few
j_gene: TRBJ1-1
CDR3nt: TGCGCCAGCAGCTTCCTGATGAACACTGAAGCTTTCTTT
CDR3aa: CASSFLMNTEAFF

d_gene: .
v_gene: TRBV4-3
abundance: few
j_gene: TRBJ1-3
CDR3nt: TGCGCCAGCAGCTCCGACAGCCACTCTGGAAACACCATATATTTT
CDR3aa: CASSSDSHSGNTIYF

d_gene: TRBD1
v_gene: TRBV24-1
abundance: .
j_gene: TRBJ2-1
CDR3nt: TGTGCCACCAGTGACACAGGGGGCCGGTCCTACAATGAGCAGTTCTTC
CDR3aa: CATSDTGGRSYNEQFF

d_gene: .
v_gene: TRBV12-3/TRBV12-4
abundance: few
j_gene: TRBJ2-5
CDR3nt: TGTGCCAGCAGTCGGGGGAGTGTATACCAAGAGACCCAGTACTTC
CDR3aa: CASSRGSVYQETQYF

d_gene: TRBD1
v_gene: TRBV28
abundance: few
j_gene: TRBJ2-7
CDR3nt: TGTGCCAGCAGTTCAGGGGACAGAGAACTCTACGAGCAGTACTTC
CDR3aa: CASSSGDRELYEQYF

d_gene: .
v_gene: TRBV20-1
abundance: .
j_gene: TRBJ2-5
CDR3nt: TGCAGTTACCACTCGGATAGCGGTAGCTTAGGGACCCAGTACTTC
CDR3aa: CSYHSDSGSLGTQYF

d_gene: .
v_gene: TRBV27
abundance: .
j_gene: TRBJ1-1
CDR3nt: TGTGCCAGCAGATTTGAGGGTTTAAACACTGAAGCTTTCTTT
CDR3aa: CASRFEGLNTEAFF

d_gene: .
v_gene: TRBV20-1
abundance: few
j_gene: TRBJ2-7
CDR3nt: TGCAGTGCTAGAGATGGAGCGGAGAGCTCCTACGAGCAGTACTTC
CDR3aa: CSARDGAESSYEQYF

d_gene: .
v_gene: TRBV7-6
abundance: few
j_gene: TRBJ2-5
CDR3nt: TGTGCCAGCAGCTCTACTTCGGAGACCCAGTACTTC
CDR3aa: CASSSTSETQYF

d_gene: TRBD2
v_gene: TRBV10-3
abundance: few
j_gene: TRBJ2-7
CDR3nt: TGTGCCATCAGGGGGAGCGGGAGTTCCTACGAGCAGTACTTC
CDR3aa: CAIRGSGSSYEQYF

d_gene: .
v_gene: TRBV6-5
abundance: .
j_gene: TRBJ2-2
CDR3nt: TGTGCCAGCAGTTACGCCTTTAGAGGCACCGGGGAGCTGTTTTTT
CDR3aa: CASSYAFRGTGELFF

d_gene: .
v_gene: TRBV29-1
abundance: few
j_gene: TRBJ2-2
CDR3nt: TGCAGCTCCGCGGGGAACACCGGGGAGCTGTTTTTT
CDR3aa: CSSAGNTGELFF

d_gene: .
v_gene: TRBV18
abundance: many
j_gene: TRBJ2-2
CDR3nt: TGTGCCAGCCAACCCGACAGGAACACCGGGGAGCTGTTTTTT
CDR3aa: CASQPDRNTGELFF

d_gene: TRBD2
v_gene: TRBV27
abundance: few
j_gene: TRBJ2-6
CDR3nt: TGTGCCAGCAGATCTAGCGGGCCTGGGGCCAACGTCCTGACTTTC
CDR3aa: CASRSSGPGANVLTF

d_gene: TRBD2
v_gene: TRBV20-1
abundance: few
j_gene: TRBJ2-3
CDR3nt: TGCAGTGCTCCTCCCCCGACTAGCGGGAGGAGTTGGGCGCAGTATTTT
CDR3aa: CSAPPPTSGRSWAQYF

d_gene: .
v_gene: TRBV4-3
abundance: .
j_gene: TRBJ2-1
CDR3nt: TGCGCCAGCAGCCAGGGACTGAGCTCCTACAATGAGCAGTTCTTC
CDR3aa: CASSQGLSSYNEQFF

d_gene: TRBD2
v_gene: TRBV11-1
abundance: few
j_gene: TRBJ2-3
CDR3nt: TGTGCCAGCAGCTTAGCGTCGGGACTAGCGGGATTCAGCACAGATACGCAGTATTTT
CDR3aa: CASSLASGLAGFSTDTQYF

d_gene: .
v_gene: TRBV5-4
abundance: few
j_gene: TRBJ1-6
CDR3nt: TGTGCCAGCAGCTTGGAGTCGGGGAATTCACCCCTCCACTTT
CDR3aa: CASSLESGNSPLHF

d_gene: TRBD1
v_gene: TRBV10-3
abundance: many
j_gene: TRBJ1-2
CDR3nt: TGTGCCATCAGCGCCCAGACAGGGCGGAGCGGCTACACCTTC
CDR3aa: CAISAQTGRSGYTF

d_gene: TRBD1
v_gene: TRBV4-3
abundance: .
j_gene: TRBJ2-6
CDR3nt: TGCGCCAGCAGCCATACCGGGACAGGGGGACCTTCTGGGGCCAACGTCCTGACTTTC
CDR3aa: CASSHTGTGGPSGANVLTF

d_gene: .
v_gene: TRBV18
abundance: .
j_gene: TRBJ2-7
CDR3nt: TGTGCCAGCTCACTACGACAACAGAATAACGAGCAGTACTTC
CDR3aa: CASSLRQQNNEQYF

d_gene: TRBD2
v_gene: TRBV12-5
abundance: .
j_gene: TRBJ2-1
CDR3nt: TGTGCTAGTGGCCAAGGGGGACTAGCGGGAGTGGAGCAGTTCTTC
CDR3aa: CASGQGGLAGVEQFF

d_gene: .
v_gene: TRBV4-1
abundance: few
j_gene: TRBJ2-3
CDR3nt: TGCGCCAGCAGCCAAGGGGAGGACGGCACAGATACGCAGTATTTT
CDR3aa: CASSQGEDGTDTQYF

d_gene: .
v_gene: TRBV30
abundance: .
j_gene: TRBJ2-7
CDR3nt: TGTGCCTGGAGTCTGGGGTCCTACGAGCAGTACTTC
CDR3aa: CAWSLGSYEQYF

d_gene: .
v_gene: TRBV5-6
abundance: .
j_gene: TRBJ2-3
CDR3nt: TGTGCCAGCAGCGTGGCGCGGGAATACACAGATACGCAGTATTTT
CDR3aa: CASSVAREYTDTQYF

d_gene: .
v_gene: TRBV20-1
abundance: .
j_gene: TRBJ1-4
CDR3nt: TGCAGTGCTTCTCCCCAACAGGCTCTAACTAATGAAAAACTGTTTTTT
CDR3aa: CSASPQQALTNEKLFF

d_gene: .
v_gene: TRBV28
abundance: many
j_gene: TRBJ2-7
CDR3nt: TGTGCCAGCAGCTTCAACTACGAGCAGTACTTC
CDR3aa: CASSFNYEQYF

d_gene: .
v_gene: TRBV7-9
abundance: .
j_gene: TRBJ2-5
CDR3nt: TGTGCCAGCAGCTTGCCCCGCTTCGACGAGACCCAGTACTTC
CDR3aa: CASSLPRFDETQYF

d_gene: .
v_gene: TRBV18
abundance: many
j_gene: TRBJ2-5
CDR3nt: TGTGCCAGCTCACCACCCACCGAGACCCAGTACTTC
CDR3aa: CASSPPTETQYF

d_gene: TRBD2
v_gene: TRBV30
abundance: .
j_gene: TRBJ2-5
CDR3nt: TGTGCCTGGAGCTCTATGGGGGGGGAGACCCAGTACTTC
CDR3aa: CAWSSMGGETQYF

d_gene: .
v_gene: TRBV20-1
abundance: .
j_gene: TRBJ1-2
CDR3nt: TGCAGTGCTCCTAGGCTTGCTAACTATGGCTACACCTTC
CDR3aa: CSAPRLANYGYTF

d_gene: TRBD1
v_gene: TRBV20-1
abundance: few
j_gene: TRBJ1-2
CDR3nt: TGCAGTGCTCCCACAGGGGGGCGCGGTGGCTACACCTTC
CDR3aa: CSAPTGGRGGYTF

d_gene: TRBD2
v_gene: TRBV6-5
abundance: .
j_gene: TRBJ2-3
CDR3nt: TGTGCCAGCAGTTACACTTGGACTAGCGCTAGCACAGATACGCAGTATTTT
CDR3aa: CASSYTWTSASTDTQYF

d_gene: TRBD2
v_gene: TRBV5-6
abundance: .
j_gene: TRBJ2-7
CDR3nt: TGTGCCAGCAGCTTGGGGACCGGGACTAGCGGCTACGAGCAGTACTTC
CDR3aa: CASSLGTGTSGYEQYF

d_gene: TRBD1
v_gene: TRBV6-6
abundance: .
j_gene: TRBJ1-1
CDR3nt: TGTGCCAAAAGACAGGGGGCTAACACTGAAGCTTTCTTT
CDR3aa: CAKRQGANTEAFF

d_gene: TRBD2
v_gene: TRBV12-3/TRBV12-4
abundance: .
j_gene: TRBJ2-1
CDR3nt: TGTGCCAGCGGGAGCGGGAGTATGTATGAGCAGTTCTTC
CDR3aa: CASGSGSMYEQFF

d_gene: .
v_gene: TRBV6-1
abundance: few
j_gene: TRBJ1-5
CDR3nt: TGTGCCAGCAGGGAGGAAACCTCAAATCAGCCCCAGCATTTT
CDR3aa: CASREETSNQPQHF

d_gene: .
v_gene: TRBV9
abundance: few
j_gene: TRBJ2-1
CDR3nt: TGTGCCAGCAGCACCGATGGGGCAGGGGTGAGGAATGAGCAGTTCTTC
CDR3aa: CASSTDGAGVRNEQFF

d_gene: TRBD2
v_gene: TRBV5-1
abundance: few
j_gene: TRBJ2-1
CDR3nt: TGCGCCAGCAGCCTCCCCTGGGATAGCGGGAGGGACAATGAGCAGTTCTTC
CDR3aa: CASSLPWDSGRDNEQFF

d_gene: TRBD1
v_gene: TRBV4-2
abundance: few
j_gene: TRBJ2-1
CDR3nt: TGTGCCAGCAGCCCGATGAGGGACAGGGTTGCAACAGCCTACAATGAGCAGTTCTTC
CDR3aa: CASSPMRDRVATAYNEQFF

d_gene: .
v_gene: TRBV20-1
abundance: .
j_gene: TRBJ1-6
CDR3nt: TGCAGTGCTTCCGGGACATCCAATTCACCCCTCCACTTT
CDR3aa: CSASGTSNSPLHF

d_gene: .
v_gene: TRBV20-1
abundance: .
j_gene: TRBJ2-7
CDR3nt: TGCAGTGCGGAGGGCCGGGGCGAGCAGTACTTC
CDR3aa: CSAEGRGEQYF

d_gene: .
v_gene: TRBV9
abundance: many
j_gene: TRBJ1-2
CDR3nt: TGTGCCAGCAGCGTAGGGGGACATCTTGGCTACACCTTC
CDR3aa: CASSVGGHLGYTF

d_gene: .
v_gene: TRBV4-3
abundance: .
j_gene: TRBJ2-2
CDR3nt: TGCACCAGCAGCCAAGCCCTTGTATACAGGGACACCGGGGAGCTGTTTTTT
CDR3aa: CTSSQALVYRDTGELFF

d_gene: TRBD2
v_gene: TRBV20-1
abundance: .
j_gene: TRBJ2-3
CDR3nt: TGCAGTGCTAGATCACCGGGACTAGACGCGGGTACGCAGTATTTT
CDR3aa: CSARSPGLDAGTQYF

d_gene: TRBD2
v_gene: TRBV12-3/TRBV12-4
abundance: .
j_gene: TRBJ2-1
CDR3nt: TGTGCCAGCAGCCCCGGGACTAGCGGGGTACGTGAGCAGTTCTTC
CDR3aa: CASSPGTSGVREQFF

d_gene: TRBD1
v_gene: TRBV4-2
abundance: .
j_gene: TRBJ1-2
CDR3nt: TGTGCCAGCAGCCAAGATGGGACAGGGATACTCTATGGCTACACCTTC
CDR3aa: CASSQDGTGILYGYTF

d_gene: .
v_gene: TRBV7-2
abundance: .
j_gene: TRBJ2-3
CDR3nt: TGTGCCAGCAGCCAGGACTACCCGAACCCCACAGATACGCAGTATTTT
CDR3aa: CASSQDYPNPTDTQYF

d_gene: .
v_gene: TRBV20-1
abundance: .
j_gene: TRBJ2-1
CDR3nt: TGCAGTGCTAACGAAGGGTTTTTGGAGCAGTTCTTC
CDR3aa: CSANEGFLEQFF

d_gene: .
v_gene: TRBV11-2
abundance: .
j_gene: TRBJ2-2
CDR3nt: TGTGCCAGCAGCTTAGTCCGGGGGAACACCGGGGAGCTGTTTTTT
CDR3aa: CASSLVRGNTGELFF

d_gene: .
v_gene: TRBV14
abundance: .
j_gene: TRBJ2-3
CDR3nt: TGTGCCAGCAGCCGGGGAGTAAGAGATACGCAGTATTTT
CDR3aa: CASSRGVRDTQYF

d_gene: TRBD1
v_gene: TRBV15
abundance: few
j_gene: TRBJ1-2
CDR3nt: TGTGCCACCAGCAGAAAGGACAGGACTAACTATGGCTACACCTTC
CDR3aa: CATSRKDRTNYGYTF

d_gene: .
v_gene: TRBV15
abundance: few
j_gene: TRBJ1-6
CDR3nt: TGTGCCACCAGCGGAGTCGGATATTCACCCCTCCACTTT
CDR3aa: CATSGVGYSPLHF

d_gene: .
v_gene: TRBV11-2
abundance: .
j_gene: TRBJ2-7
CDR3nt: TGTGCCAGCGACGTTCTTAGGGTCGGCGAGCAGTACTTC
CDR3aa: CASDVLRVGEQYF

d_gene: TRBD1
v_gene: TRBV20-1
abundance: .
j_gene: TRBJ2-2
CDR3nt: TGCAGTGCGCGGGACAGGATGGTCGCGGAGCTGTTTTTT
CDR3aa: CSARDRMVAELFF

d_gene: .
v_gene: TRBV28
abundance: few
j_gene: TRBJ2-5
CDR3nt: TGTGCCAGCACCCCCCCCCTGGGGGCCGGGGCTGAAGAGACCCAGTACTTC
CDR3aa: CASTPPLGAGAEETQYF

d_gene: .
v_gene: TRBV4-2
abundance: .
j_gene: TRBJ2-7
CDR3nt: TGTGCCAGCAGCCAAGAGGACGCCATGGGCGAGCAGTACTTC
CDR3aa: CASSQEDAMGEQYF

d_gene: .
v_gene: TRBV29-1
abundance: many
j_gene: TRBJ2-7
CDR3nt: TGCAACTCCAAAAAACCGGCCTACGAGCAGTACTTC
CDR3aa: CNSKKPAYEQYF

d_gene: .
v_gene: TRBV29-1
abundance: few
j_gene: TRBJ2-3
CDR3nt: TGCAGCGTTGATTCGCCCGTCGGCACAGATACGCAGTATTTT
CDR3aa: CSVDSPVGTDTQYF